The present TCR beta chain was sequenced within a study of blood T cells in healthy people across ages. The CDR3 is 13 amino acids. The germline CDR1 and CDR2 sequences are SGHTA and FQGNSA. Losses at the gene ends were 0 bases for V and 14 bases for J; bases not matched to a gene: 8. This clonotype turned up a few times. Next came a second PCR, run for about 7 to 12 cycles, which used a sample-barcoded 5' primer along with a J-beta primer mix. In TCRdb, the 5' RACE reads were re-called with MiXCR into one record per CDR3 protein. The sample has over 950,000 distinct CDR3 sequences; around two fifths are singletons.

This chain joins TRBV7-2 and TRBJ2-3, with 7 nucleotides matching TRBD2. This receptor was obtained from a man younger than 35 in good health. Sequences were obtained from blood. CDR3 DNA: TGTGCCAGCAGCTTAGCTGAGCGGGGTAGATCGTATTTT. Translation: CASSLAERGRSYF.